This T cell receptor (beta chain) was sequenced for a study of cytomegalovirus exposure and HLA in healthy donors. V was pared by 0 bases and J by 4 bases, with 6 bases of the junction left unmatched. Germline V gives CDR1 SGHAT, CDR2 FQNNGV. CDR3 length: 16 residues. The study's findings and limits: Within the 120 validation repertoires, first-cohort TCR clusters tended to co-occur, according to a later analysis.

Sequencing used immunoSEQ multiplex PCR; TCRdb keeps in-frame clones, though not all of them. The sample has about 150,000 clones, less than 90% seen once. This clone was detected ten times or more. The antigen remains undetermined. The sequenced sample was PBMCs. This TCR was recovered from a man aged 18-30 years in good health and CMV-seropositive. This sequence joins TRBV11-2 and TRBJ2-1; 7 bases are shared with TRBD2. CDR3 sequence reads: CASSLDQRGYYNEQFF. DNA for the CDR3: TGTGCCAGCAGCTTAGACCAGCGGGGATATTACAATGAGCAGTTCTTC.